These T cell receptor beta chains were read from a single sample in a study of blood T cells in healthy people across ages. TCRdb re-analysed the 5' RACE reads in MiXCR, keeping a single row per CDR3 protein. The repertoire holds approximately 760,000 distinct CDR3 sequences, approximately 25% seen once, with under 9.5% in the top ten. This sample also belongs to another study, concerning T cells of mothers and their children.

Sequencing was done on a sample of blood. Receptors were obtained from a boy between 10 and 17 years old in good health. Both conserved end residues are part of each CDR3. The D gene is left open where the match is weak. Clone size is stated in some rows and not others, as once, few, many or a class when expanded.

>TRBV4-1|few|TRBJ2-3|TRBD1
CASSQDRTGVITDTQYF
TGCGCCAGCAGCCAAGATCGGACAGGGGTGATCACAGATACGCAGTATTTT
>TRBV7-9|-|TRBJ2-7|TRBD2
CASSLNWREGREEQYF
TGTGCCAGCAGCTTAAACTGGCGGGAGGGCCGTGAAGAGCAGTACTTC
>TRBV24-1|few|TRBJ1-1|-
CATSGFFMNTEAFF
TGTGCCACCAGTGGTTTTTTTATGAACACTGAAGCTTTCTTT
>TRBV7-3|few|TRBJ2-1|-
CASSFFLGWGVDNEQFF
TGTGCCAGCAGCTTTTTCCTCGGGTGGGGAGTTGACAATGAGCAGTTCTTC
>TRBV7-9|few|TRBJ2-5|-
CAGDRLGTQYF
TGTGCGGGAGACAGGCTGGGGACCCAGTACTTC
>TRBV28|-|TRBJ2-5|-
CASKPALRWEETQYF
TGTGCCAGCAAACCGGCACTCCGGTGGGAAGAGACCCAGTACTTC
>TRBV15|-|TRBJ2-7|TRBD1
CATSRVGQVSYEQYF
TGTGCCACCAGCAGAGTAGGACAGGTCTCCTACGAGCAGTACTTC
>TRBV12-3/TRBV12-4|-|TRBJ2-3|-
CASSLGNTQYF
TGTGCCAGCAGTTTAGGGAATACGCAGTATTTT
>TRBV6-5|-|TRBJ1-6|TRBD1
CASSYEGGRSPLHF
TGTGCCAGCAGTTACGAAGGGGGCCGTTCACCCCTCCACTTT
>TRBV21-1|few|TRBJ2-5|-
CASSSKGGKETQYF
TGTGCCAGCAGCTCGAAAGGGGGCAAAGAGACCCAGTACTTC
>TRBV29-1|once|TRBJ2-4|-
CSARSDENIQYF
TGCAGCGCCCGTTCTGACGAAAACATTCAGTACTTC
>TRBV7-8|-|TRBJ2-7|TRBD1
CASSLVLFRGQSYEQYF
TGTGCCAGCAGCTTAGTATTATTCAGGGGGCAGTCCTACGAGCAGTACTTC
>TRBV29-1|few|TRBJ1-3|-
CSGWAGAGNTIYF
TGCAGTGGATGGGCAGGGGCTGGAAACACCATATATTTT
>TRBV5-1|-|TRBJ2-5|TRBD1
CASSFLRQGNQETQYF
TGCGCCAGCAGCTTTTTGCGACAGGGGAACCAAGAGACCCAGTACTTC
>TRBV11-2|-|TRBJ1-3|-
CASSREGMGNTIYF
TGTGCCAGCAGTCGCGAGGGGATGGGAAACACCATATATTTT
>TRBV7-9|-|TRBJ2-5|-
CASSPWRTQETQYF
TGTGCCAGCAGCCCCTGGAGGACCCAAGAGACCCAGTACTTC
>TRBV6-5|-|TRBJ2-7|TRBD1
CASKPTGSYEQYF
TGTGCCAGCAAACCGACAGGGAGCTACGAGCAGTACTTC
>TRBV7-9|-|TRBJ2-3|TRBD2
CAGSAGTSGRGGTDTQYF
TGTGCCGGCAGCGCCGGGACTAGCGGGAGAGGGGGCACAGATACGCAGTATTTT
>TRBV9|-|TRBJ2-3|TRBD2
CASSVGASTSDTQYF
TGTGCCAGCAGCGTAGGAGCCTCCACTAGCGACACGCAGTATTTT
>TRBV5-1|-|TRBJ2-1|TRBD2
CASSPERESGNEQFF
TGCGCCAGCAGCCCGGAGCGGGAGAGCGGGAATGAGCAGTTCTTC
>TRBV5-6|few|TRBJ2-1|TRBD1
CASNTGQLRWNEQFF
TGTGCCAGCAACACGGGACAGCTGCGTTGGAATGAGCAGTTCTTC
>TRBV12-3/TRBV12-4|-|TRBJ2-5|-
CASSFDRTEETQYF
TGTGCCAGCAGTTTCGACAGGACCGAAGAGACCCAGTACTTC
>TRBV6-5|few|TRBJ2-7|-
CASSYTRQAAYEQYF
TGTGCCAGCAGTTACACACGACAGGCGGCCTACGAGCAGTACTTC
>TRBV28|few|TRBJ2-1|-
CASSLPGVARNEQFF
TGTGCCAGCAGTTTACCGGGAGTAGCCAGGAATGAGCAGTTCTTC
>TRBV28|few|TRBJ1-1|-
CASSYPATEMNTEAFF
TGTGCCAGCAGTTACCCTGCGACGGAAATGAACACTGAAGCTTTCTTT
>TRBV6-1|few|TRBJ2-1|TRBD2
CAGGTSSSSSQFF
TGTGCCGGCGGGACTAGTAGTAGTAGTTCTCAGTTCTTC
>TRBV10-3|few|TRBJ2-5|-
CAISVEGFQYF
TGTGCCATCAGTGTTGAAGGGTTCCAGTACTTC
>TRBV24-1|few|TRBJ1-2|-
CATSDPNTVGYTF
TGTGCCACCAGTGATCCGAATACGGTCGGCTACACCTTC
>TRBV4-1|few|TRBJ2-4|-
CASSPRTEIAKNIQYF
TGCGCCAGCAGCCCTCGGACGGAGATAGCCAAAAACATTCAGTACTTC
>TRBV29-1|-|TRBJ1-5|-
CRQGYPCGNSNQPQHF
-
>TRBV20-1|few|TRBJ2-1|TRBD2
CSARSRGGLNEQFF
TGCAGTGCTAGGAGCCGGGGGGGCCTCAATGAGCAGTTCTTC
>TRBV29-1|few|TRBJ2-7|-
CSVDIGGYEQYF
TGCAGCGTTGATATAGGGGGCTACGAGCAGTACTTC
>TRBV7-2|-|TRBJ2-5|-
CASFGAGQKEETQYF
TGTGCCAGCTTTGGGGCGGGGCAGAAGGAAGAGACCCAGTACTTC
>TRBV2|few|TRBJ2-1|-
CASSGSNDRDGSYNEQFF
TGTGCCAGCAGCGGGAGTAATGACAGGGACGGCTCCTACAATGAGCAGTTCTTC
>TRBV7-6|-|TRBJ2-3|-
CASSSRSSTDTQYF
TGTGCCAGCAGTTCCAGGTCTAGCACAGATACGCAGTATTTT
>TRBV12-3/TRBV12-4|few|TRBJ1-5|-
CASSPSDRQHQPQHF
TGTGCCAGCAGCCCCTCAGACAGGCAACATCAGCCCCAGCATTTT
>TRBV6-2/TRBV6-3|-|TRBJ2-1|TRBD2
CASSWGLAGGGSYNEQFF
TGTGCCAGCAGTTGGGGCTTAGCGGGGGGTGGTTCCTACAATGAGCAGTTCTTC
>TRBV21-1|-|TRBJ1-2|-
CASWGQGYSGYTF
TGTGCCAGCTGGGGACAGGGCTACTCTGGCTACACCTTC
>TRBV10-3|once|TRBJ2-4|-
CAIRDSVAKNIQYF
TGTGCCATCAGAGACAGTGTAGCCAAAAACATTCAGTACTTC
>TRBV7-9|-|TRBJ2-7|-
CASSLVGPTYEQYF
TGTGCCAGCAGCTTGGTAGGGCCAACCTACGAGCAGTACTTC
>TRBV20-1|-|TRBJ2-7|-
CSARVPILYEQYF
TGCAGTGCTAGGGTTCCTATCCTCTACGAGCAGTACTTC
>TRBV5-1|few|TRBJ2-7|-
CASSPTGKLYEQYF
TGCGCCAGCAGCCCTACAGGAAAACTCTACGAGCAGTACTTC
>TRBV15|-|TRBJ2-3|-
CATSRDLVSDTQYF
TGTGCCACCAGCAGAGATTTAGTATCGGATACGCAGTATTTT
>TRBV7-9|-|TRBJ1-2|-
CASSSVGIYGYTF
TGTGCCAGCAGCTCCGTAGGGATCTATGGCTACACCTTC
>TRBV28|few|TRBJ1-4|-
CASSIAGSAEKLFF
TGTGCCAGCAGCATCGCAGGGTCCGCTGAAAAACTGTTTTTT
>TRBV20-1|few|TRBJ2-7|-
CSGIRGQVLYEQYF
TGCAGTGGTATACGGGGGCAGGTCCTCTACGAGCAGTACTTC
>TRBV9|-|TRBJ2-2|TRBD2
CASSDLRTRVLFF
TGTGCCAGCAGCGACTTGAGGACTAGGGTGCTGTTTTTT
>TRBV29-1|few|TRBJ1-2|TRBD1
CSAYRPGQGFGYTF
TGCAGCGCTTACCGCCCGGGACAGGGGTTTGGCTACACCTTC
>TRBV5-5|few|TRBJ2-7|-
CASGPGGLGAYEQYF
TGTGCCAGCGGTCCTGGGGGACTGGGGGCCTACGAGCAGTACTTC
>TRBV10-3|-|TRBJ2-3|-
CAIKRTDPRTDTQYF
TGTGCCATCAAGCGGACGGATCCTAGAACAGATACGCAGTATTTT
>TRBV7-6|few|TRBJ1-1|-
CASSLDSNTEAFF
TGTGCCAGCAGCTTAGACTCGAACACTGAAGCTTTCTTT
>TRBV15|-|TRBJ1-1|-
CATNQLQGPGNTEAFF
TGTGCCACCAACCAACTACAGGGACCGGGGAACACTGAAGCTTTCTTT
>TRBV2|-|TRBJ1-5|TRBD1
CASRGTGIQPQHF
TGTGCCAGCCGAGGGACAGGTATTCAGCCCCAGCATTTT
>TRBV28|few|TRBJ2-5|-
CASSFIFRGAETQYF
TGTGCCAGCAGTTTTATTTTCAGGGGAGCGGAGACCCAGTACTTC
>TRBV5-6|-|TRBJ2-1|TRBD1
CASSLTGGQQFF
TGTGCCAGCAGCTTAACAGGGGGCCAGCAGTTCTTC
>TRBV7-9|-|TRBJ2-1|-
CASSLRSNNEQFF
TGTGCCAGCAGCTTAAGGTCCAACAATGAGCAGTTCTTC
>TRBV4-1|few|TRBJ2-3|-
CASSRDATSDTQYF
TGCGCCAGCAGCCGGGACGCCACATCAGATACGCAGTATTTT
>TRBV3-1|once|TRBJ2-5|TRBD2
CASSQGFRTSGGETQYF
TGTGCCAGCAGCCAAGGGTTTAGGACTAGCGGGGGAGAGACCCAGTACTTC